This T cell receptor (beta chain) was obtained from a study of radiation and T cells in renal cell carcinoma. Sequencing used immunoSEQ multiplex PCR; TCRdb keeps in-frame clones, though not all of them. The sample records more than 15,000 clones, roughly three fifths being singletons. Per germline, CDR1 SGHDT and CDR2 YYEEEE. The CDR3 has 12 residues. Losses at the gene ends were 3 bases for V and 6 bases for J; bases not matched to a gene: 2. Treatment of the sample: treatment-naive control, cytoreductive nephrectomy. This clone was counted once. The TCR originated in a man between 50 and 59 years old with renal cell carcinoma. The V and J genes are TRBV5-6 and TRBJ2-7, with 8 bases aligning to TRBD1. Sequenced here: tumor tissue, sampled from a patient whose treatment was nephrectomy without radiotherapy. CDR3 in DNA: TGTGCCAGCAGCTGGGACAGGAGCGAGCAGTACTTC. Amino acids: CASSWDRSEQYF.